Below, 27 T cell receptor beta chains from the same sample are listed, as sequenced in a study of identical twins. TCRdb recomputed calls from the 5' RACE reads with MiXCR, one row per CDR3 protein. Seen here are 500,000 or so distinct CDR3 sequences, under 25% observed once, and the top ten hold roughly 0.91%. These sequences were also reported in another study, on T cells expressing NK-cell markers.

The sequencing input was CD4+ T cells sorted from blood. These receptors were obtained from a woman under 30 in good health.

This rearrangement joins TRBV11-2 to TRBJ1-2; no clear D gene. Germline V CDR1 and CDR2: SGHAT, FQNNGV. The CDR3 is made up of 13 amino acids. Deletions cut 0 bases from V and 7 bases from J, with 9 bases between. CDR3 sequence (DNA): TGTGCCAGCAGCTTAGATCCAGGTTCTGGCTACACCTTC. Its translation is CASSLDPGSGYTF.

The chain employs TRBV10-3 and TRBJ2-7; TRBD2 agrees at 7 bases. Germline lookup yields CDR1 ENHRY and CDR2 SYGVKD. This CDR3 has 16 residues. Germline trimming cut 0 bases from V and 0 bases from J; bases unmatched to any gene: 5. CDR3 in DNA: TGTGCCATCAGTGAGTCGACAAGGACTAGCTCCTACGAGCAGTACTTC. Translation: CAISESTRTSSYEQYF.

This clonotype was recorded a few times. The rearrangement links TRBV20-1 to TRBJ2-5; TRBD2 matches at 10 bases. This CDR3 region has 15 residues. The V gene end was trimmed by 6 bases and the J gene end by 2 bases; junction bases not matched to a gene: 9. The germline gives CDR1 DFQATT, CDR2 SNEGSKA (reference sequence). CDR3 nucleotide sequence: TGCAGTGCCCAGGCCAGCGGGAGGGTTCAAGAGACCCAGTACTTC. Translated: CSAQASGRVQETQYF.

In its sample, this clonotype was seen a few times. The rearrangement joins TRBV2 to TRBJ2-7; D gene ambiguous. Per the germline V gene, CDR1 is SNHLY and CDR2 is FYNNEI. Between the trimmed V and J ends, which lost 8 bases and 1 base, there was a span of 9 bases. The length of the CDR3 is 12 residues. CDR3 sequence (DNA): TGTGCCAGCCGCCGGGTGTCCTACGAGCAGTACTTC. Translation gives CASRRVSYEQYF.

This clonotype has a handful of counts. This chain uses TRBV12-3 or TRBV12-4 with TRBJ1-1; unclear D gene. The V gene lost 1 base and the J gene lost 0 bases, with 9 bases spanning the gap. The CDR3 spans 15 residues. The CDR3 nucleotides read TGTGCCAGCAGTTTAGAGGGCACGATGAACACTGAAGCTTTCTTT. It specifies CASSLEGTMNTEAFF.

This clonotype appeared a few times. The J gene is TRBJ2-1, the V gene TRBV6-8; D uncertain. Trimming removed 4 bases at V and 10 bases at J, with 11 bases between. Germline V gene data show CDR1 as MNHGY and CDR2 as SAAAGT. The CDR3 is 12 residues long. DNA for the CDR3: TGTGCCAGCAGTTTCCCGGTATGGGAGCAGTTCTTC. It is translated as CASSFPVWEQFF.

This chain uses TRBV7-2 with TRBJ2-3, with D hard to call. The CDR3 length is 14 residues. Trimming left V 3 bases short and J 9 bases short, with 16 bases between. In germline, CDR1 is SGHTA, CDR2 FQGNSA. The CDR3 region is CASSLTENRETQYF. The CDR3 DNA sequence: TGTGCCAGCAGCTTGACCGAAAATAGGGAAACGCAGTATTTT.

The V and J genes are TRBV10-3 and TRBJ2-7, with 10 bases aligning to TRBD2. Germline assignment: CDR1 ENHRY and CDR2 SYGVKD. Trimming removed 8 bases from V and 5 bases from J; junction bases left unmatched: 6. The CDR3 is 13 residues long. The CDR3 spells CAIGLAVDDEQYF. CDR3 in DNA: TGTGCCATCGGACTAGCGGTTGACGACGAGCAGTACTTC.

This clonotype was seen a few times. The chain uses TRBV20-1 and TRBJ2-7; D is unresolved. The V and J ends lost 6 bases and 2 bases respectively, with 17 bases between them. CDR3 size: 14 residues. In germline, CDR1 is DFQATT, CDR2 SNEGSKA (reference sequence). CDR3 in amino acids: CSAARSYLPYEQYF. DNA of the CDR3: TGCAGTGCCGCCCGCTCGTACCTGCCCTACGAGCAGTACTTC.

The chain couples TRBV20-1 to TRBJ2-5; D remains unclear. CDR1 is DFQATT, CDR2 SNEGSKA, per germline (reference sequence). This CDR3 comprises 14 residues. V shed 0 bases and J shed 2 bases, with 10 bases lying between them. The CDR3 DNA sequence: TGCAGTGCTAGAGAGTGGCCAGGACAAGAGACCCAGTACTTC. It encodes CSAREWPGQETQYF.

This clonotype was observed a few times. The gene calls are TRBV7-2 and TRBJ2-3, with a possible D match to TRBD2 (6 bases). CDR1 and CDR2 from the germline V gene are SGHTA and FQGNSA. V was clipped by 9 bases and J by 8 bases, with 15 bases between them. The CDR3 has 12 amino acids. Here the CDR3 reads CARIRAGPTQYF. The DNA for the CDR3 is TGTGCCAGGATCCGGGCGGGACCTACGCAGTATTTT.

The chain recombines TRBV9 with TRBJ2-3, with 8 bases that match TRBD2. This CDR3 is built from 16 residues. Germline-derived CDR1 and CDR2 are SGDLS and YYNGEE. V lost 3 bases to trimming and J lost 3 bases; unmatched junction nucleotides: 9. CDR3 residues: CASSAPGAGATDTQYF. CDR3 in DNA: TGTGCCAGCAGCGCCCCGGGAGCGGGAGCAACAGATACGCAGTATTTT.

Many counts were recorded for this clonotype. This chain connects TRBV12-3 or TRBV12-4 to TRBJ2-5, with TRBD2 matching 11 bases. V dropped 3 bases and J dropped 5; count of bases not matched to a gene: 5. This CDR3 is 15 amino acids long. DNA of the CDR3: TGTGCCAGCAGTTTGAACCTAGCGGGAGGTGAGACCCAGTACTTC. This gives the protein CASSLNLAGGETQYF.

This chain connects TRBV5-1 to TRBJ1-1, with 8 nucleotides matching TRBD1. Per the germline V gene, CDR1 is SGHRS and CDR2 is YFSETQ. The CDR3 is made up of 13 amino acids. V lost 2 bases to trimming and J lost 8 bases; unmatched junction nucleotides: 5. DNA of the CDR3: TGCGCCAGCAGCTTAAACCGGGACAGGGAAGCTTTCTTT. Translated, it gives CASSLNRDREAFF. The variable domain in full, completed from reference TRBV5-1 and TRBJ1-1, reads KAGVTQTPRYLIKTRGQQVTLSCSPISGHRSVSWYQQTPGQGLQFLFEYFSETQRNKGNFPGRFSGRQFSNSRSEMNVSTLELGDSALYLCASSLNRDREAFFGQGTRLTVV.

This clonotype turned up a few times. The chain uses TRBV7-8 and TRBJ2-3, with 10 bases lining up with TRBD2. The V gene's germline CDR1 is SGHVS and CDR2 FQNEAQ. The CDR3 sequence is 16 residues long. J gave up 0 bases and V 7 bases, and 7 bases lay outside the gene matches. This CDR3 is CASKAGGLTSTDTQYF. The CDR3, as DNA: TGTGCCAGCAAAGCGGGGGGGTTGACTAGCACAGATACGCAGTATTTT. The whole variable domain, filled in from reference TRBV7-8 and TRBJ2-3, reads GAGVSQSPRYKVAKRGQDVALRCDPISGHVSLFWYQQALGQGPEFLTYFQNEAQLDKSGLPSDRFFAERPEGSVSTLKIQRTQQEDSAVYLCASKAGGLTSTDTQYFGPGTRLTVL.

The table lists this clonotype with a few counts. The chain is built from TRBV20-1 and TRBJ2-5; D gene unclear. Trimming pared 1 base from V and 2 bases from J, leaving 11 bases between. The length of the CDR3 is 14 residues. Germline loops: CDR1 DFQATT, CDR2 SNEGSKA (reference sequence). CDR3 sequence (DNA): TGCAGTGCTAGAGGGATTCGGTTACAAGAGACCCAGTACTTC. Protein product: CSARGIRLQETQYF.

This rearrangement joins TRBV27 to TRBJ2-7; 10 bases map to TRBD2. The CDR3 is 14 residues long. J was trimmed by 3 bases and V by 8 bases; bases with no gene match: 7. Per the germline V gene, CDR1 is MNHEY and CDR2 is SMNVEV (reference sequence). The CDR3 loop is CASGTSGEGYEQYF. The CDR3 DNA is TGTGCCAGCGGTACTAGCGGGGAAGGCTACGAGCAGTACTTC.

The V gene is TRBV12-3 or TRBV12-4, the J gene TRBJ1-1; D is ambiguous. The ends were cut back, 6 bases at V and 3 bases at J, with 11 bases in the middle. The CDR3 spans 13 residues. The CDR3 reads CASSELEYTEAFF. As DNA, the CDR3 is TGTGCCAGCAGCGAACTAGAATACACTGAAGCTTTCTTT.

The V gene is TRBV5-5, the J gene TRBJ1-5; D is unresolved. CDR3 length equals 13 residues. The V gene lost 3 bases and the J gene lost 5 bases, with 9 bases spanning the gap. Germline CDR1 and CDR2: SGHKS and YYEKEE (reference sequence). The CDR3 protein is CASSSARDQPQHF. CDR3 nucleotide sequence: TGTGCCAGCAGCTCTGCGAGGGATCAGCCCCAGCATTTT.

This clonotype was counted once. V usage is TRBV18 and J usage is TRBJ2-1, with 11 bases identical to TRBD1. This CDR3 region has 14 residues. V shed 8 bases and J 5 bases; nucleotides not matched to a gene: 5. Germline values: CDR1 KGHSH, CDR2 LQKENI. The DNA for the CDR3 is TGTGCCAGCGCCGGGACAGGGGGGGACAATGAGCAGTTCTTC. Translating gives CASAGTGGDNEQFF.

The rearrangement links TRBV27 to TRBJ1-1, with no clear D. The germline V gene has CDR1 MNHEY and CDR2 SMNVEV (reference sequence). The V gene lost 6 bases and the J gene lost 0 bases, with 14 bases spanning the gap. This CDR3 contains 15 residues. The CDR3: CASRPAGTVNTEAFF. The DNA of the CDR3 is TGTGCCAGCAGACCGGCAGGAACGGTGAACACTGAAGCTTTCTTT.

The genes are TRBV5-5 and TRBJ2-5; 8 positions agree with TRBD1. Germline assignment: CDR1 SGHKS and CDR2 YYEKEE (reference sequence). The V and J ends lost 4 bases and 4 bases, in that order; junction bases with no gene match: 6. The length of the CDR3 is 14 residues. CDR3: CASSLWTGRETQYF. CDR3 sequence (DNA): TGTGCCAGCAGCCTATGGACAGGGAGAGAGACCCAGTACTTC.

Comment on this clonotype: It is likely a read error, because the conserved phenylalanine at the end of the CDR3 is missing. No DNA is shown, since the ends of the CDR3 on it are uncertain; the CDR3 is the one TCRdb lists. The chain employs TRBV3-1 and TRBJ2-5; the table assigns TRBD2, which was not confirmed against the DNA. The CDR3 length is 14 residues, termini included. Germline lookup yields CDR1 LGHDT and CDR2 YNNKEL (reference sequence). CDR3 amino acids: CASSRASGTKASTL.

In this sample, this clonotype turned up a few times. V and J are TRBV5-1 and TRBJ2-1; weak D call: TRBD2 (5 bases). This CDR3 comprises 13 residues. Trimming pared 0 bases from V and 9 bases from J, leaving 10 bases between. Germline V CDR1 and CDR2: SGHRS, YFSETQ. DNA of the CDR3: TGCGCCAGCAGCTTGGACGGGAAGGCTGAGCAGTTCTTC. Its protein product is CASSLDGKAEQFF.

The CDR3 nucleotides read TGTGCCATCAGGCCCCGAGATAGCGAGAACAATGAGCAGTTCTTC. This gives the protein CAIRPRDSENNEQFF. The chain uses TRBV10-3 and TRBJ2-1; perhaps TRBD2 as D (5 bases). Trimming shortened V by 6 bases and J by 5 bases, and 17 bases separated the two germline ends. CDR1 and CDR2 (germline): ENHRY, SYGVKD. The length of the CDR3 is 15 residues.

This clonotype was counted a few times. J is TRBJ2-1 and V is TRBV5-1, with 11 bases lining up with TRBD2. The CDR3 is 13 amino acids. V shed 6 bases and J 11 bases; nucleotides not matched to a gene: 7. Germline-derived CDR1 and CDR2 are SGHRS and YFSETQ. CDR3 amino acids: CASMVLAGAKQFF. The CDR3, as DNA: TGCGCCAGCATGGTACTAGCGGGGGCCAAGCAGTTCTTC.

The rearrangement links TRBV6-1 to TRBJ2-7; unclear D gene. Germline V gene lookup returns CDR1 MNHNS and CDR2 SASEGT. Trimming stripped 2 bases from V and 3 bases from J, with 14 bases between. CDR3 size: 15 residues. For the CDR3, the DNA is TGTGCCAGCAGTGAACCCATCCTCGGCTACTACGAGCAGTACTTC. It is translated as CASSEPILGYYEQYF.